The next 25 T cell receptor beta chains were all read from a single sample in a study of blood T cell repertoires in COVID-19. Generated by immunoSEQ multiplex PCR, the TCRdb table keeps only in-frame clones and is missing some. The data show around 300,000 clones, 70% to 90% seen once. Material: peripheral blood. These receptors all come from a woman aged 45 to 65 with active or convalescent COVID-19.

The chain joins TRBV6-2 or TRBV6-3 to TRBJ2-3, with D possibly being TRBD1 (5 bases). The V gene lost 4 bases and the J gene lost 5 bases, with 10 bases spanning the gap. Germline V gives CDR1 MNHEY, CDR2 SVGEGT. This CDR3 has 13 amino acids. CDR3 sequence: CASSSTDVDTQYF. In DNA, the CDR3 is TGTGCCAGCAGTTCGACAGATGTAGATACGCAGTATTTT.

The chain combines TRBV21-1 with TRBJ1-2; the table's D gene call, TRBD1, was not cross checked with the DNA. TRBV21-1 is a pseudogene locus. This CDR3 is 12 amino acids long. CDR3 amino acids: CASSPTHYGYTF. As DNA, the CDR3 is TGTGCCAGCAGCCCCACACACTATGGCTACACCTTC.

This clone turned up a few times. The chain has TRBV4-1 and TRBJ1-1; D is unclear. The germline V gene has CDR1 MGHRA and CDR2 YSYEKL. There are 13 residues in the CDR3. Trimming took off 1 base at V and 7 bases at J, with 10 bases between the two ends. The CDR3 reads CASSQGANGEAFF. In DNA, the CDR3 is TGCGCCAGCAGCCAAGGAGCGAACGGTGAAGCTTTCTTT.

V is TRBV14 and J is TRBJ2-6, with a possible D match to TRBD1 (6 bases). Looked up from germline, CDR1 is SGHDN and CDR2 is FVKESK. The CDR3 has 17 residues. The V and J ends lost 3 bases and 2 bases respectively, with 14 bases between them. CDR3 loop: CASSQGAIGPGANVLTF. Written as DNA, the CDR3 is TGTGCCAGCAGCCAGGGGGCCATCGGGCCTGGGGCCAACGTCCTGACTTTC.

The rearrangement uses TRBV6-2 or TRBV6-3 and TRBJ1-2; perhaps TRBD1 as D (6 bases). Germline CDR1 and CDR2: MNHEY and SVGEGT. V was shortened by 7 bases and J by 0 bases, with 12 bases between the two germline ends. The CDR3 runs 14 residues. The CDR3, as DNA: TGTGCCAGCAACCCGACAGGAGCTAACTATGGCTACACCTTC. It specifies CASNPTGANYGYTF.

This clone was counted a few times. The J gene is TRBJ1-4, the V gene TRBV6-5, with 7 bases that match TRBD1. V shed 5 bases and J 7 bases; nucleotides not matched to a gene: 7. CDR1 and CDR2 (germline): MNHEY, SVGAGI. This CDR3 is built from 14 residues. The CDR3 DNA follows: TGTGCCAGCAGTACAGGGGTTCTAGGTGAAAAACTGTTTTTT. Its protein product is CASSTGVLGEKLFF.

The chain is built from TRBV21-1 and TRBJ1-1; the D call TRBD1 from the table was never checked on the DNA. TRBV21-1 is flagged as a pseudogene. CDR3 length equals 23 residues. The CDR3 region has the DNA TGTGCCAGCAGTTTCACTATAGAGACAGGGGACGCAGAAAGCCTTAAATGGAACACTGAAGCTTTCTTT. It translates to CASSFTIETGDAESLKWNTEAFF.

The chain recombines TRBV7-3 with TRBJ2-1; D not certain. Per germline, CDR1 SGHTA and CDR2 FQGTGA. Trimming took 8 bases from V and 4 from J, leaving 18 bases between them. This CDR3 is 15 amino acids long. Written as DNA, the CDR3 is TGTGCCAGCCGCAACACTGGCGGATTGTACAATGAGCAGTTCTTC. This sequence encodes CASRNTGGLYNEQFF.

This chain uses TRBV5-1 with TRBJ2-5; 9 bases agree with TRBD1. CDR1 and CDR2 (germline): SGHRS, YFSETQ. Trimming cost V 1 base and J 5 bases; bases outside gene matches: 6. The CDR3 loop spans 15 amino acids. The CDR3 DNA is TGCGCCAGCAGCTTGATGGGACAGGGAGCGGAGACCCAGTACTTC. Its translation is CASSLMGQGAETQYF.

V is TRBV7-2 and J is TRBJ2-2; D perhaps matches TRBD2 (6 bases). Germline CDR1 is SGHTA and CDR2 is FQGNSA. The CDR3 spans 14 residues. The V gene lost 5 bases and the J gene lost 2 bases, with 9 bases spanning the gap. CDR3: CASSPGGNTGELFF. CDR3 DNA: TGTGCCAGCAGCCCCGGGGGAAACACCGGGGAGCTGTTTTTT. The complete variable domain, with remaining parts taken from reference TRBV7-2 and TRBJ2-2, reads GAGVSQSPSNKVTEKGKDVELRCDPISGHTALYWYRQSLGQGLEFLIYFQGNSAPDKSGLPSDRFSAERTGGSVSTLTIQRTQQEDSAVYLCASSPGGNTGELFFGEGSRLTVL.

This clone is a singleton in its sample. The J gene is TRBJ2-1, the V gene TRBV19, with D uncertain. Trimming took 5 bases from V and 4 from J, leaving 12 bases between them. The CDR3 is 14 amino acids. The germline V gene encodes CDR1 LNHDA and CDR2 SQIVND (reference sequence). The CDR3 reads CASSLLTRYNEQFF. CDR3 sequence (DNA): TGTGCCAGTAGTCTCCTGACTCGTTACAATGAGCAGTTCTTC.

V and J are TRBV6-5 and TRBJ1-2, with 10 bases that match TRBD1. This CDR3 region has 14 residues. The J segment lost 8 bases and the V segment lost 4 bases, leaving 7 bases of the junction unmatched. The V gene's germline CDR1 is MNHEY and CDR2 SVGAGI. CDR3 DNA sequence: TGTGCCAGCAGTTTCACCGGGACAGGGGAAGGCTACACCTTC. Amino acids: CASSFTGTGEGYTF.

This clone was seen just once. This rearrangement joins TRBV7-4 to TRBJ1-2; 9 bases agree with TRBD1. Germline CDR1 is SGHVT and CDR2 is SQSDAQ. The CDR3 contains 15 residues. J was trimmed by 2 bases and V by 4 bases; bases with no gene match: 5. The CDR3 DNA reads as TGTGCCAGCAGCTCGACGACAGGGGGGAACTATGGCTACACCTTC. Its protein product is CASSSTTGGNYGYTF.

The chain carries TRBV9 and TRBJ2-1, with 8 bases fitting TRBD2. This CDR3 contains 17 residues. Per the germline V gene, CDR1 is SGDLS and CDR2 is YYNGEE. With 2 bases clipped from V and 0 bases from J, the junction kept 7 bases outside the gene matches. CDR3 in amino acids: CASSVQAGASSYNEQFF. CDR3 nucleotides: TGTGCCAGCAGCGTTCAAGCGGGGGCTAGCTCCTACAATGAGCAGTTCTTC. The full variable domain, with the rest looked up from reference TRBV9 and TRBJ2-1, is DSGVTQTPKHLITATGQRVTLRCSPRSGDLSVYWYQQSLDQGLQFLIQYYNGEERAKGNILERFSAQQFPDLHSELNLSSLELGDSALYFCASSVQAGASSYNEQFFGPGTRLTVL.

This clone was seen a single time. The chain uses TRBV4-1 and TRBJ1-1; 7 bases are a match to TRBD1. Germline V lookup: CDR1 MGHRA, CDR2 YSYEKL. The V segment lost 4 bases and the J segment 1 base; nucleotides outside the gene matches: 6. The CDR3 covers 15 residues. CDR3 nucleotides: TGCGCCAGCAGCCTTTCCGGGACAGCGAACACTGAAGCTTTCTTT. Amino acid sequence: CASSLSGTANTEAFF.

V gene TRBV18 combines with J gene TRBJ2-2; D is possibly TRBD1 (5 bases). V lost 6 bases and J lost 6, with 11 bases in between. This CDR3 is built from 13 residues. Germline loops: CDR1 KGHSH, CDR2 LQKENI. The CDR3 is CASSSGFSGELFF. CDR3 DNA: TGTGCCAGCTCGTCAGGGTTCTCCGGGGAGCTGTTTTTT.

This chain joins TRBV21-1 and TRBJ2-1; the table assigns TRBD1, which was not confirmed against the DNA. TRBV21-1 is designated a pseudogene. This CDR3 has 17 residues. The CDR3 nucleotides read TGTGCCAGCCACAAGTTAGAGTGCGGGACAGGGGGAAATGAGCAGTTCTTC. Its protein is CASHKLECGTGGNEQFF.

This clone occurred a few times. The chain links TRBV5-1 to TRBJ1-1; D possibly corresponds to TRBD1 (6 bases). The length of the CDR3 is 15 residues. V shed 1 base and J shed 4 bases, with 14 bases lying between them. The germline CDR1 and CDR2 sequences are SGHRS and YFSETQ. CDR3 nucleotide sequence: TGCGCCAGCAGCTTGACAGGGCGCAGTGGCACTGAAGCTTTCTTT. Its protein product is CASSLTGRSGTEAFF.

The V and J genes are TRBV7-9 and TRBJ2-7; D ambiguous. The CDR3 runs 13 residues. Trimming stripped 5 bases from V and 1 base from J, with 9 bases between. Germline CDR1 and CDR2: SEHNR and FQNEAQ (reference sequence). The CDR3, as DNA: TGTGCCAGCAGCCCCAGTAATTCCTACGAGCAGTACTTC. Translated: CASSPSNSYEQYF.

As to this clone: Other DNA sequences in the sample encode the same CDR3. The chain employs TRBV25-1 and TRBJ2-7; D is possibly TRBD2 (5 bases). Germline V gene sequence: CDR1 MGHDK, CDR2 SYGVNS. The CDR3 totals 12 residues. Trimming took 4 bases from V and 4 from J, leaving 8 bases between them. CDR3 protein: CASSVTGYEQYF. CDR3 DNA sequence: TGTGCCAGCAGTGTTACGGGGTACGAGCAGTACTTC.

The chain uses TRBV28 and TRBJ2-7; 8 nucleotides line up with TRBD2. V lost 8 bases, J lost 1 base, and 7 bases stayed unmatched. The germline gives CDR1 MDHEN, CDR2 SYDVKM. This CDR3 is built from 14 residues. The CDR3 DNA reads as TGTGCCAGCGTCGTCGGGGGGGAGTCCTACGAGCAGTACTTC. This translates into CASVVGGESYEQYF.

The V and J genes are TRBV18 and TRBJ2-7, with 9 bases aligning to TRBD1. CDR1 is KGHSH and CDR2 is LQKENI in the germline V gene. The J segment lost 5 bases and the V segment lost 6 bases, leaving 5 bases of the junction unmatched. The CDR3 runs 13 residues. CDR3 in DNA: TGTGCCAGCTCCCACAGGGGGCCGGACGAGCAGTACTTC. As protein: CASSHRGPDEQYF.

The chain has TRBV29-1 and TRBJ1-2; D not resolved. This CDR3 is built from 13 residues. The germline V and J ends were trimmed by 4 bases and 5 bases, with 14 bases remaining between them. Germline lookup yields CDR1 SQVTM and CDR2 ANQGSEA. CDR3 coding DNA: TGCAGCGTTGTCCCGGGTGGCAAGTATGGCTACACCTTC. This codes for CSVVPGGKYGYTF.

The chain has TRBV7-3 and TRBJ1-1; possibly TRBD1 for D (6 bases). Deletions cut 5 bases from V and 1 base from J, with 8 bases between. This CDR3 is built from 13 residues. Germline values: CDR1 SGHTA, CDR2 FQGTGA. CDR3 coding DNA: TGTGCCAGCAGCAAGGACAGGAACACTGAAGCTTTCTTT. Protein: CASSKDRNTEAFF.

The CDR3 spells CAWEGQGNTGELFF. The CDR3 nucleotides are TGTGCCTGGGAGGGACAGGGGAACACCGGGGAGCTGTTTTTT. The chain links TRBV30 to TRBJ2-2, with 9 bases aligning to TRBD1. V was clipped by 5 bases and J by 1 base; unmatched bases: 2. This CDR3 comprises 14 residues. Germline CDR1 is GTSNPN and CDR2 is SVGIG (reference sequence).